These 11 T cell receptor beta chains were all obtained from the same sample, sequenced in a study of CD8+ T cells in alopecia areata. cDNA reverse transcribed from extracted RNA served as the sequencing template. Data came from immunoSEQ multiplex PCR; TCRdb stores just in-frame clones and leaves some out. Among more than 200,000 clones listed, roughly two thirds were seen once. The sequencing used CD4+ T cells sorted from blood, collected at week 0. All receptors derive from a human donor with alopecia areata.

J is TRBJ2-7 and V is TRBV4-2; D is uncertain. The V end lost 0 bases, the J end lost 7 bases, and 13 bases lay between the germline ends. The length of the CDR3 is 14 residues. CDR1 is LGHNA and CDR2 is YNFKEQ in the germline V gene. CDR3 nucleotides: TGTGCCAGCAGCCAAGATGGGATAGTTCAGGAGCAGTACTTC. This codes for CASSQDGIVQEQYF.

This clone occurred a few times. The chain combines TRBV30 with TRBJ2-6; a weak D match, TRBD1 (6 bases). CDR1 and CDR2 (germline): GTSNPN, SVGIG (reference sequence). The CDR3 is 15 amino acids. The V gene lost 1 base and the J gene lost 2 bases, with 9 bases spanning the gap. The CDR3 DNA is TGTGCCTGGAGTGCCGCAGGGGCTGGGGCCAACGTCCTGACTTTC. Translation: CAWSAAGAGANVLTF.

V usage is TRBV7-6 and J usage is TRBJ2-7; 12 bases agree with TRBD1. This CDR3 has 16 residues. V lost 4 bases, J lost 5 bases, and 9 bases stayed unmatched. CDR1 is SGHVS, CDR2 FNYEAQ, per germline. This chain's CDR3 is CASSSSGTGGAHEQYF. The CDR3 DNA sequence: TGTGCCAGCAGCTCCTCCGGGACAGGGGGCGCGCACGAGCAGTACTTC.

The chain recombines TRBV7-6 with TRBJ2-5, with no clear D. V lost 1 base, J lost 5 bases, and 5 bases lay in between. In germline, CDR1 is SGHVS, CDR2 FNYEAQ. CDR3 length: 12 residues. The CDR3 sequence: CASSLDVETQYF. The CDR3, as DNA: TGTGCCAGCAGCTTAGATGTGGAGACCCAGTACTTC.

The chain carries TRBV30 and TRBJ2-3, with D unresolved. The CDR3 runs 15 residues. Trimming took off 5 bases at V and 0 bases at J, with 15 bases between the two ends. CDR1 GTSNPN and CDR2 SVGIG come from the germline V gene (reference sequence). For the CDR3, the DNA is TGTGCCTGGGCTCTTCAAGGATCTAGCACAGATACGCAGTATTTT. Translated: CAWALQGSSTDTQYF.

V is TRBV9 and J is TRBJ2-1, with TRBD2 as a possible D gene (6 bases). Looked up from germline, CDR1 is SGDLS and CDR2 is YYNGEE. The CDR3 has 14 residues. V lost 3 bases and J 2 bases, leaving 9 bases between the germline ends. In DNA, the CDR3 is TGTGCCAGCAGCGCTCGGGAGACCTACAATGAGCAGTTCTTC. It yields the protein CASSARETYNEQFF.

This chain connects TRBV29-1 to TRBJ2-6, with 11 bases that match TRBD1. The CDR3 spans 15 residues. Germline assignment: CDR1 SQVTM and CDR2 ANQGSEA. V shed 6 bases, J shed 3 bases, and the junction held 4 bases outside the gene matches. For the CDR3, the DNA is TGCAGCGTGCGGACAGGGGGCGATGGGGCCAACGTCCTGACTTTC. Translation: CSVRTGGDGANVLTF.

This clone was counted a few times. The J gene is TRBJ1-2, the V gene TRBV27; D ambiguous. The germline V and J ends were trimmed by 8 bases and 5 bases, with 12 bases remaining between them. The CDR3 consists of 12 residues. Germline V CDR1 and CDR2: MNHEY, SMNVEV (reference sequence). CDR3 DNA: TGTGCCAGCGGAAGAGGATTATATGGCTACACCTTC. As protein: CASGRGLYGYTF.

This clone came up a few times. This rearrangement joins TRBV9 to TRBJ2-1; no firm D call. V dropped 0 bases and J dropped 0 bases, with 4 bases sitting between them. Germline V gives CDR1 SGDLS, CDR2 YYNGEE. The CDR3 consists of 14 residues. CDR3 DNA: TGTGCCAGCAGCGTAGCTAGCTCCTACAATGAGCAGTTCTTC. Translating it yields CASSVASSYNEQFF.

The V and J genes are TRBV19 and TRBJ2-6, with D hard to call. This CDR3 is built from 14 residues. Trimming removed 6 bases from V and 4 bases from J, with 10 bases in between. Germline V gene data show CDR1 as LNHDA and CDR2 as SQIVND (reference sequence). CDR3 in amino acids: CASRTSSGANVLTF. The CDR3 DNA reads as TGTGCCAGTAGAACGTCGTCCGGGGCCAACGTCCTGACTTTC.

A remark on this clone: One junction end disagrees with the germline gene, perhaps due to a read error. CDR3 sequence: CASSLGRDYEQYF. CDR3 coding DNA: TGTGCTAGCAGCTTAGGCAGGGACTACGAGCAGTACTTC. This sequence joins TRBV7-7 and TRBJ2-7; possibly TRBD1 for D (5 bases). The CDR3 is 13 amino acids. Per the germline V gene, CDR1 is SSHAT and CDR2 is FNYEAQ (reference sequence).